Listed below are T cell receptor beta chains from one sample, sequenced in a study of blood T cell repertoires in COVID-19. Clones were sequenced by immunoSEQ multiplex PCR, and TCRdb holds only the in-frame ones, with some missing. The sample consists of over 450,000 clones, approximately 88% of them appearing once. The sequenced sample was peripheral blood. The origin of the receptors is a woman aged 45 to 65 with COVID-19, enrolled during active disease. Each CDR3 is given with its conserved first and last residue. A D gene is named only where the DNA matches it firmly. Some rows have no size entry. The others give once, few or many, or a class for an expanded clone.

J | D | size | V | CDR3 | DNA
TRBJ1-1 | - | - | TRBV30 | CASRRKGEVTEAFF | TGTGCCTCCCGTAGAAAAGGGGAAGTCACTGAAGCTTTCTTT
TRBJ2-1 | TRBD2 | - | TRBV18 | CASSPLGLAGNHNEQFF | TGTGCCAGCTCACCACTAGGACTAGCGGGGAACCACAATGAGCAGTTCTTC
TRBJ1-3 | - | - | TRBV9 | CASSRVISGNTIYF | TGTGCCTCCTCGAGGGTAATCTCCGGAAACACCATATATTTT
TRBJ2-5 | - | - | TRBV5-8 | CASSLGDSAFWTQYF | TGTGCCAGCAGCTTGGGAGACAGTGCCTTTTGGACCCAGTACTTC
TRBJ2-3 | TRBD2 | - | TRBV5-4 | CASSPRGMRGGPTDTQYF | TGTGCCAGCAGCCCGAGGGGGATGCGGGGGGGACCCACAGATACGCAGTATTTT
TRBJ1-6 | - | - | TRBV5-4 | CASSLDQASKSLHF | TGTGCCAGCAGCTTGGACCAGGCCAGCAAATCCCTCCACTTT
TRBJ2-5 | - | - | TRBV4-1 | CARSPLPGGGWETQYF | TGCGCCAGATCACCCCTTCCGGGGGGCGGTTGGGAGACCCAGTACTTC
TRBJ1-2 | TRBD1 | - | TRBV28 | CASSTTGINYGYTF | TGTGCCAGCAGTACGACAGGGATCAACTATGGCTACACCTTC
TRBJ2-2 | TRBD1 | once | TRBV5-6 | CASSLRDRGYTGELFF | TGTGCCAGCAGCCTAAGGGACAGGGGGTACACCGGGGAGCTGTTTTTT
TRBJ2-1 | TRBD2 | - | TRBV7-9 | CASRVLAGATRGHEQFF | TGTGCCAGCAGGGTACTAGCGGGGGCAACCCGGGGCCATGAGCAGTTCTTC
TRBJ2-7 | TRBD1 | - | TRBV5-1 | CASSLSGQGYEQYF | TGCGCCAGCAGCTTGTCCGGACAGGGATACGAGCAGTACTTC
TRBJ2-7 | TRBD1 | - | TRBV5-1 | CASSEGTGYIGEQYF | TGCGCCAGCAGCGAAGGGACAGGGTATATTGGCGAGCAGTACTTC
TRBJ1-1 | TRBD1 | once | TRBV10-3 | CAIRETRTGNTEAFF | TGTGCCATCCGGGAGACACGGACAGGGAACACTGAAGCTTTCTTT
TRBJ1-6 | - | - | TRBV6-6 | CASSYGPGDSPLHF | TGTGCCAGCAGTTATGGCCCCGGGGATTCACCCCTCCACTTT
TRBJ2-7 | - | - | TRBV18 | CASSPMGGLSYEQYF | TGTGCCAGCTCACCAATGGGAGGACTTTCCTACGAGCAGTACTTC
TRBJ1-1 | TRBD1 | few | TRBV12-5 | CASAPKTGTRNTEAFF | TGTGCTAGTGCCCCTAAGACAGGGACTCGAAACACTGAAGCTTTCTTT
TRBJ1-1 | TRBD1 | once | TRBV3-1/TRBV3-2 | CASSQAGGANTEAFF | TGTGCCAGCAGCCAAGCAGGGGGCGCGAACACTGAAGCTTTCTTT
TRBJ2-2 | TRBD2 | - | TRBV27 | CASSPDPGGGSVRDTGELFF | TGTGCCAGCAGTCCCGACCCGGGGGGTGGGTCAGTCAGGGACACCGGGGAGCTGTTTTTT
TRBJ1-1 | - | - | TRBV7-3 | CASSLLSGDTEAFF | TGTGCCAGCAGCTTATTATCGGGGGACACTGAAGCTTTCTTT
TRBJ1-5 | TRBD1 | - | TRBV2 | CASELDRGSNQPQHF | TGTGCCAGCGAACTAGACAGGGGTAGCAATCAGCCCCAGCATTTT
TRBJ1-1 | TRBD1 | - | TRBV30 | CAWSDPPRQGTNEAFF | TGTGCCTGGAGTGATCCACCAAGACAGGGAACAAATGAAGCTTTCTTT
TRBJ1-1 | - | - | TRBV3-1/TRBV3-2 | CASSQEGGNTEAFF | TGTGCCAGCAGCCAGGAGGGTGGGAACACTGAAGCTTTCTTT
TRBJ2-1 | TRBD2 | - | TRBV7-3 | CASSSLTGLANEQFF | TGTGCCAGCAGCTCCTTAACGGGACTAGCCAATGAGCAGTTCTTC
TRBJ1-2 | - | - | TRBV28 | CASRPDRHPNYGYTF | TGTGCCAGCAGGCCTGACAGGCACCCTAACTATGGCTACACCTTC
TRBJ2-3 | TRBD2 | once | TRBV2 | CASRWEGDTQYF | TGTGCCAGTCGATGGGAGGGAGATACGCAGTATTTT
TRBJ1-2 | TRBD1 | once | TRBV29-1 | CSGQGGIDYGYTF | TGCAGCGGCCAGGGGGGAATCGACTATGGCTACACCTTC
TRBJ2-3 | TRBD2 | - | TRBV24-1 | CATSDWGGTDTQYF | TGTGCCACCAGTGACTGGGGGGGTACAGATACGCAGTATTTT
TRBJ2-7 | - | - | TRBV30 | CAWSASNEQYF | TGTGCCTGGAGTGCCAGTAACGAGCAGTACTTC
TRBJ1-4 | - | - | TRBV15 | CATSRSGATNEKLFF | TGTGCCACCAGCAGATCGGGGGCAACTAATGAAAAACTGTTTTTT
TRBJ2-5 | - | - | TRBV18 | CASSPGGTGETQYF | TGTGCCAGCTCACCAGGCGGGACGGGGGAGACCCAGTACTTC
TRBJ2-1 | TRBD1 | - | TRBV12-5 | CASGWRDRGNNEQFF | TGTGCTAGTGGTTGGCGGGACAGGGGCAACAATGAGCAGTTCTTC
TRBJ2-6 | - | - | TRBV7-9 | CASSPPSSGANVLTF | TGTGCCAGCAGCCCCCCGAGCTCTGGGGCCAACGTCCTGACTTTC
TRBJ2-1 | - | - | TRBV11-2 | CASSLGTRALDEQFF | TGTGCCAGCAGCTTAGGGACCAGGGCTCTAGATGAGCAGTTCTTC
TRBJ2-2 | - | - | TRBV5-1 | CASRVGGNTGELFF | TGCGCCAGCAGAGTAGGGGGGAACACCGGGGAGCTGTTTTTT
TRBJ1-2 | TRBD1 | - | TRBV25-1 | CASRNRGRYGYTF | TGTGCCAGCAGAAACAGGGGGCGATATGGCTACACCTTC
TRBJ2-7 | TRBD1 | - | TRBV18 | CASSADSSGGSEQYF | TGTGCCAGCTCAGCCGATTCGTCAGGGGGCAGCGAGCAGTACTTC
TRBJ2-3 | TRBD1 | - | TRBV11-2 | CASSLVGGRTDTQYF | TGTGCCAGCAGCTTAGTAGGGGGCAGGACAGATACGCAGTATTTT
TRBJ1-1 | TRBD1 | - | TRBV28 | CASSRDRVGTEAFF | TGTGCCAGCAGTCGGGACAGGGTGGGCACTGAAGCTTTCTTT
TRBJ1-1 | - | - | TRBV3-1/TRBV3-2 | CASSLTATLGSEAFF | TGTGCCAGCAGCCTGACAGCTACGTTAGGGTCTGAAGCTTTCTTT
TRBJ2-1 | - | once | TRBV12-3/TRBV12-4 | CASSLTKNEQFF | TGTGCCAGCAGTTTAACAAAAAATGAGCAGTTCTTC
TRBJ2-4 | TRBD2 | - | TRBV28 | CASRSGTSGGNIQYF | TGTGCCAGCAGGTCCGGGACTAGCGGGGGAAACATTCAGTACTTC
TRBJ2-7 | TRBD1 | - | TRBV19 | CASSPRDRSHEQYF | TGTGCCAGTAGTCCCCGGGACAGGTCCCACGAGCAGTACTTC
TRBJ1-4 | TRBD1 | few | TRBV4-1 | CASSQGQGGEKLFF | TGCGCCAGCAGCCAAGGACAGGGAGGCGAAAAACTGTTTTTT
TRBJ1-5 | - | - | TRBV27 | CASSTPGSGGPKHF | TGTGCCAGCAGTACCCCGGGATCGGGCGGCCCGAAGCATTTT
TRBJ2-3 | TRBD2 | few | TRBV27 | CASRAGGNLDTQYF | TGTGCCAGCAGGGCGGGGGGGAACCTCGATACGCAGTATTTT
TRBJ1-2 | - | - | TRBV19 | CASSITRGNLDGYTF | TGTGCCAGTAGTATAACAAGGGGTAATTTGGATGGCTACACCTTC